The T cell receptor beta chain described here comes from a study of Graves' ophthalmopathy and Graves' hyperthyroidism. Whole-study results and caveats: At just under 71% sensitivity and 72.22% specificity, the model predicted progression of the ophthalmopathy.

Pregnant or lactating patients and those with other autoimmune diseases or uncontrolled infections were excluded. Clinical symptoms, serum thyroxine, TRAb, thyroid ultrasound and orbital computed tomography were relied on for diagnosis. The PBMCs were taken from around 9.1 ml of fresh peripheral blood. RNA transcripts yielded amplified TCR beta CDR3 regions. A first-round RT-PCR used HTBI primers, followed by a second-round multiplex PCR. Using its own MiXCR run on the multiplex PCR reads, TCRdb lists one record per CDR3 protein. The sample has almost 750,000 distinct CDR3 sequences; roughly 40% are singletons. On this clonotype: Its antigen is not known.

The TCR sequence derives from an adult man with Graves' ophthalmopathy. The sample was peripheral blood.

CDR3 in amino acids: CAWSLQGHYGYTF. The CDR3 nucleotides read TGTGCCTGGAGTTTGCAGGGCCACTATGGCTACACCTTC. The rearrangement uses TRBV10-3 and TRBJ1-2, with D possibly matching TRBD1 (5 bases). Per germline, CDR1 ENHRY and CDR2 SYGVKD. The ends were cut back, 11 bases at V and 3 bases at J, with 16 bases in the middle. The CDR3 loop spans 13 amino acids.